This T cell receptor beta chain emerged from a study of blood T cells in healthy people across ages. Together with a sample-barcoded 5' primer, a J-beta primer mix was included in a second PCR lasting roughly 6 to 12 cycles. TCRdb called the 5' RACE reads again in MiXCR, with one record for every CDR3 protein. This sample has over a million distinct CDR3 sequences, with approximately 25% found just once. Of note for this clonotype: One junction end does not reproduce the germline sequence, and a read error may be involved.

This CDR3 contains 16 residues. Per germline, CDR1 MDHEN and CDR2 SYDVKM. Healthy Caucasian individuals from Russia aged roughly 6 to 90 were enrolled as donors. A further study also used this sample, focusing on T cells of mothers and their children.

Source material: blood. The chain joins TRBV28 to TRBJ1-5, with D maybe TRBD1 (6 bases). The source is a girl aged 2 to 10 in good health. CDR3 coding DNA: TGCGCCAGCAGTTTATACCAGGGGAGTGGCAATCAGCCCCAGCATTTT. It specifies CASSLYQGSGNQPQHF.